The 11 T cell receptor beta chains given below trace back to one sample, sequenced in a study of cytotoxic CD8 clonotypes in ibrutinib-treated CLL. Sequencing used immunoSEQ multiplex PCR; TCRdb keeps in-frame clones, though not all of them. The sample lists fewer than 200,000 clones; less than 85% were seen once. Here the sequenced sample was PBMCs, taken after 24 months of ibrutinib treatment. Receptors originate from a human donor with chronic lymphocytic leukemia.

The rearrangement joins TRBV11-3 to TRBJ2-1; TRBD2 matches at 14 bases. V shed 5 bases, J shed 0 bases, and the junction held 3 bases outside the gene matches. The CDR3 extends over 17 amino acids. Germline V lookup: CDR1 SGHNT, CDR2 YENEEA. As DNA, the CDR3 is TGTGCCAGCAGCCGTGGGACTAGCGGGGGCTCCTACAATGAGCAGTTCTTC. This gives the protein CASSRGTSGGSYNEQFF.

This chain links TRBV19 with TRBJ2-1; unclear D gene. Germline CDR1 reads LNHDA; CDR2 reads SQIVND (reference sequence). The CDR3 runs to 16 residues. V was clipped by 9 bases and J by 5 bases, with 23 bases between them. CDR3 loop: CASPPSGSERHNEQFF. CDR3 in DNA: TGTGCCAGCCCCCCGTCGGGCAGCGAAAGGCACAATGAGCAGTTCTTC.

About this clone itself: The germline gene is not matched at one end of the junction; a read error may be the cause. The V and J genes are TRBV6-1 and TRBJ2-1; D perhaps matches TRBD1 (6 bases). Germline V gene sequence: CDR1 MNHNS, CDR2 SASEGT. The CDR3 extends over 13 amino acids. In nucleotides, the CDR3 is TGTGCCAGCAGGCTAGTCCGGGACAAGGAGCAGTTCTTC. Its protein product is CASRLVRDKEQFF.

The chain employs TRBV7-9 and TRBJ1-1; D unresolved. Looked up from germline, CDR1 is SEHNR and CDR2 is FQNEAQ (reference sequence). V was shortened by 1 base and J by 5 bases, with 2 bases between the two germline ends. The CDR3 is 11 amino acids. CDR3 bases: TGTGCCAGCAGCTTAGTAACTGAAGCTTTCTTT. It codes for CASSLVTEAFF.

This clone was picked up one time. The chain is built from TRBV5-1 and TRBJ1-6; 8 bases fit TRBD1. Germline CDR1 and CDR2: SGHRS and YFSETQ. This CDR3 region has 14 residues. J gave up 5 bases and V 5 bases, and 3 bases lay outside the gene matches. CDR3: CASRRGQDNSPLHF. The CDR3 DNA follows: TGCGCCAGCAGGCGGGGACAGGATAATTCACCCCTCCACTTT.

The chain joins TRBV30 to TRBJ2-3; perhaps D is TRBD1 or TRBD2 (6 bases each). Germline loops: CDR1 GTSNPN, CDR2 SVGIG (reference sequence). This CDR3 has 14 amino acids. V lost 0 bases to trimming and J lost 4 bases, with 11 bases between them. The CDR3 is CAWSVGGGADTQYF. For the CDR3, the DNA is TGTGCCTGGAGTGTAGGAGGGGGAGCAGATACGCAGTATTTT.

CDR3 DNA sequence: TGTGCCAGCAATATCAGGTACAATGAGCAGTTCTTC. Amino acids: CASNIRYNEQFF. The J gene is TRBJ2-1, the V gene TRBV28; D gene ambiguous. Germline V gives CDR1 MDHEN, CDR2 SYDVKM. The CDR3 contains 12 residues. V was pared by 7 bases and J by 4 bases, with 8 bases between.

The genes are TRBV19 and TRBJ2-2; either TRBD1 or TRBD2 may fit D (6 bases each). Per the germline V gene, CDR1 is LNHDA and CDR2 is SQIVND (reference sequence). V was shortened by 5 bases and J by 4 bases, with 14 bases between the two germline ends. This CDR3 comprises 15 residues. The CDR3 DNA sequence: TGTGCCAGTAGTCCCCAACAGGGAGGCACCGGGGAGCTGTTTTTT. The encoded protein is CASSPQQGGTGELFF.

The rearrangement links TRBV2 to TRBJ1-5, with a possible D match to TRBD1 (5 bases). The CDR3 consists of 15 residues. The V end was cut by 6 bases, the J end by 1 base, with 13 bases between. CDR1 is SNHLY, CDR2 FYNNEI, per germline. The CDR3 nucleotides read TGTGCCAGCAGGACGCAGGGATCGAGCAATCAGCCCCAGCATTTT. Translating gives CASRTQGSSNQPQHF.

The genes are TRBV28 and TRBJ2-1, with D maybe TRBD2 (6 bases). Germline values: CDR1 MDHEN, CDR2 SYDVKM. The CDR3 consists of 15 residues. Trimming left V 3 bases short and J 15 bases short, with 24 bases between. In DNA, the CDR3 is TGTGCCAGCAGTTTCGGGGGTAGCGGCACGACATTTGCGTTCTTC. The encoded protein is CASSFGGSGTTFAFF.

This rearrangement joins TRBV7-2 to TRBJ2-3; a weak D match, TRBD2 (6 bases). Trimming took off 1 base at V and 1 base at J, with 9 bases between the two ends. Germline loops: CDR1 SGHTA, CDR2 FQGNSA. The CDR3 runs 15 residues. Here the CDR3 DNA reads TGTGCCAGCAGCTTAGGCGTAGCGGGCACAGATACGCAGTATTTT. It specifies CASSLGVAGTDTQYF.